The subject of this entry is one T cell receptor (beta chain). One junction end disagrees with the germline gene, perhaps due to a read error. This CDR3 is built from 16 residues. Per the germline V gene, CDR1 is SSHAT and CDR2 is FNYEAQ (reference sequence). This sample is part of a study of blood T cell repertoires in COVID-19. On the study more broadly: The United States, Italy and Spain provided the acute and convalescent COVID-19 samples. Nucleic acid was either cDNA or gDNA, and it came from T cells, B-cell-depleted T cells, or PBMCs.

Clones were read by immunoSEQ multiplex PCR, and TCRdb kept only the in-frame ones, dropping some. Altogether about 200,000 clones are present, around 86% being singletons, with the ten largest covering about 6.3%. The TCR comes from a man aged 60 to 75 who had recovered from COVID-19. V usage is TRBV7-7 and J usage is TRBJ2-1, with 9 bases fitting TRBD2. Sample: peripheral blood. The CDR3 DNA reads TGTGCTAGCAGCTTAGCGCTTAGCGGGAGAGGTAATGAGCAGTTCTTC. Amino acid sequence: CASSLALSGRGNEQFF.